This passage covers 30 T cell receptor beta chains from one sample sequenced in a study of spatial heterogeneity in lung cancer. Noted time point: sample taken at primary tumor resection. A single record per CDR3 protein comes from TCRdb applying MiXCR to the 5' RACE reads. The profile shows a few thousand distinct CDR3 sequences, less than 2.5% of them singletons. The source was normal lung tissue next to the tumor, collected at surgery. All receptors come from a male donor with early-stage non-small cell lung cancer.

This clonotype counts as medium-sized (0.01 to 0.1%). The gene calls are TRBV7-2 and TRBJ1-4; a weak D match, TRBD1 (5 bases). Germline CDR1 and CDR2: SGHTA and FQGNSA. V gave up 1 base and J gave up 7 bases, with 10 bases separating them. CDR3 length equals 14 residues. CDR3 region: CASSLGGPGEKLFF. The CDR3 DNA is TGTGCCAGCAGCTTAGGGGGCCCAGGTGAAAAACTGTTTTTT.

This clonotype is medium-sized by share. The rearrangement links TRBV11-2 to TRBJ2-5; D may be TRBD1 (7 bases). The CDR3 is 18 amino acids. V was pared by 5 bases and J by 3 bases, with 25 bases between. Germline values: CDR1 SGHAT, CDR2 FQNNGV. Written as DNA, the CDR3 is TGTGCCAGCAGCAAGACGCTGCGGGACAGTAAGGGCAAAGAGACCCAGTACTTC. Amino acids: CASSKTLRDSKGKETQYF.

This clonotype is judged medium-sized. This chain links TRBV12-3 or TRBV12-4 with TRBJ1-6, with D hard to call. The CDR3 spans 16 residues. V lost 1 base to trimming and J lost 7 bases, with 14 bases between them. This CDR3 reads CASSLGASAHNSPLHF. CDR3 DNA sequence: TGTGCCAGCAGTTTAGGAGCTTCAGCCCACAATTCACCCCTCCACTTT.

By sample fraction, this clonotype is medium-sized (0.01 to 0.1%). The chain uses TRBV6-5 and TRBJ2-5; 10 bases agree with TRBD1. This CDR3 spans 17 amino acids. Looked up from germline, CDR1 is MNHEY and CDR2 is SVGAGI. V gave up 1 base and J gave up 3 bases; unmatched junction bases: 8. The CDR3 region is CASSYFLTGTGEETQYF. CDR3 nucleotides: TGTGCCAGCAGTTACTTCCTGACCGGGACAGGGGAAGAGACCCAGTACTTC.

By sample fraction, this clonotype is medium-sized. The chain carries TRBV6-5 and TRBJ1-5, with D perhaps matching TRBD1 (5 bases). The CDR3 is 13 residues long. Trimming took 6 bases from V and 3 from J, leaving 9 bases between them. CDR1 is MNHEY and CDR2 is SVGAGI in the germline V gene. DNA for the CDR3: TGTGCCAGCAGGAAACAGGACAATCAGCCCCAGCATTTT. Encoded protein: CASRKQDNQPQHF.

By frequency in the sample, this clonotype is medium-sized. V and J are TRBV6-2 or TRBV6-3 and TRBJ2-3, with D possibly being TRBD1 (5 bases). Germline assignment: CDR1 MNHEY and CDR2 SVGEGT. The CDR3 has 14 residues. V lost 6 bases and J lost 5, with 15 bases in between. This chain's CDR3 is CASSPPEQGDTQYF. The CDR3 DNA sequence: TGTGCCAGCAGCCCGCCCGAGCAGGGAGATACGCAGTATTTT.

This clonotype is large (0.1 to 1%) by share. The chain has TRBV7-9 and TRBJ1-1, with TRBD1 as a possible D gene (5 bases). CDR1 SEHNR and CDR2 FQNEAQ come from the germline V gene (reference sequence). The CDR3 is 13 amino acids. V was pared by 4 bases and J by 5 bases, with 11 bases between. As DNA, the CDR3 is TGTGCCAGCAGCTCAGGACAAGGGACTGAAGCTTTCTTT. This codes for CASSSGQGTEAFF.

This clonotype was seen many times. This CDR3 is CSAGIEQYF. The CDR3 region has the DNA TGCAGTGCTGGCATCGAGCAGTACTTC. This chain links TRBV20-1 with TRBJ2-7; D is undetermined. The CDR3 extends over 9 amino acids. The germline V and J ends were trimmed by 5 bases and 6 bases, with 5 bases remaining between them. Germline values: CDR1 DFQATT, CDR2 SNEGSKA (reference sequence).

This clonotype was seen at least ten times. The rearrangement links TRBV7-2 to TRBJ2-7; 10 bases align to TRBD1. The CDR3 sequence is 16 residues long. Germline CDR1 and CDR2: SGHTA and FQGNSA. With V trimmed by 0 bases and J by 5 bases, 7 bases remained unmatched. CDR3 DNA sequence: TGTGCCAGCAGCTTAGCAGGACAGGGGGTGCAGAACGAGCAGTACTTC. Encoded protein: CASSLAGQGVQNEQYF.

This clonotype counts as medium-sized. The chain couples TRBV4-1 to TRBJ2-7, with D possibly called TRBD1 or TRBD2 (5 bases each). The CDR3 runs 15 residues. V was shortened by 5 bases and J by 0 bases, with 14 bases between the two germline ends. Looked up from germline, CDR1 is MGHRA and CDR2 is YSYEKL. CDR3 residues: CASSYRGPSSYEQYF. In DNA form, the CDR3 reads TGCGCCAGCAGCTACCGGGGACCGAGCTCCTACGAGCAGTACTTC.

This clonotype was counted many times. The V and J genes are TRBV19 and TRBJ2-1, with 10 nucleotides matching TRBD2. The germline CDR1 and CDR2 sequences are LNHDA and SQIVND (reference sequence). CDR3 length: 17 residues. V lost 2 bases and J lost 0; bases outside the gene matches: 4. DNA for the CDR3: TGTGCCAGTAGTATACAGCCTAGCGGGAGCTCCTACAATGAGCAGTTCTTC. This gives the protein CASSIQPSGSSYNEQFF. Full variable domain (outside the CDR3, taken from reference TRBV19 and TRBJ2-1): DGGITQSPKYLFRKEGQNVTLSCEQNLNHDAMYWYRQDPGQGLRLIYYSQIVNDFQKGDIAEGYSVSREKKESFPLTVTSAQKNPTAFYLCASSIQPSGSSYNEQFFGPGTRLTVL.

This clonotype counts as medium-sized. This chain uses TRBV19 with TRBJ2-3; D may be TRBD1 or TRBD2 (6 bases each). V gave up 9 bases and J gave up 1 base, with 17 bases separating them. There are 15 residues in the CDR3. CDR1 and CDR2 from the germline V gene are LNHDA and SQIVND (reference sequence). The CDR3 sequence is CASQGRLVGTDTQYF. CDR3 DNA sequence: TGTGCCAGCCAGGGGAGACTAGTCGGCACAGATACGCAGTATTTT.

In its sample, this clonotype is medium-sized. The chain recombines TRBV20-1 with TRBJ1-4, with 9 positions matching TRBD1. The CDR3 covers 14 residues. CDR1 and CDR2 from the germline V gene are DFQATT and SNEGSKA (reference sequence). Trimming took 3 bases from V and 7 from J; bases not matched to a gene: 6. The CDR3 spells CSARGQGLVEKLFF. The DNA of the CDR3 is TGCAGTGCTAGGGGACAGGGTTTGGTTGAAAAACTGTTTTTT.

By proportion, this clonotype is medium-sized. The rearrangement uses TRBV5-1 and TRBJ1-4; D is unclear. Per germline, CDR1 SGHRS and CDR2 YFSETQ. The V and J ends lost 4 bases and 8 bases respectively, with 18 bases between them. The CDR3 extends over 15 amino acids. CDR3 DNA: TGCGCCAGCAGCCCTAACCGGGTCCCCGGGGAAAAACTGTTTTTT. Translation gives CASSPNRVPGEKLFF.

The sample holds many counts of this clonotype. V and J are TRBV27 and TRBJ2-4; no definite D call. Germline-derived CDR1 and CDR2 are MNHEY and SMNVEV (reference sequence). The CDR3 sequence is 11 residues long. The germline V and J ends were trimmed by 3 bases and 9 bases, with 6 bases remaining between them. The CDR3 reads CASSFGGIQYF. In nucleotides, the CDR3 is TGTGCCAGCAGTTTTGGCGGCATTCAGTACTTC.

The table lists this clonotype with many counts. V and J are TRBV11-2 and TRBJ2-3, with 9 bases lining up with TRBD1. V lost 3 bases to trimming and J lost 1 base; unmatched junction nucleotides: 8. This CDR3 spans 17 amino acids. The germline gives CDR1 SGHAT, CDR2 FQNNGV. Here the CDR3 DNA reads TGTGCCAGCAGCTTCTCGGGTACAGGGGGCCGCACAGATACGCAGTATTTT. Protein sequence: CASSFSGTGGRTDTQYF.

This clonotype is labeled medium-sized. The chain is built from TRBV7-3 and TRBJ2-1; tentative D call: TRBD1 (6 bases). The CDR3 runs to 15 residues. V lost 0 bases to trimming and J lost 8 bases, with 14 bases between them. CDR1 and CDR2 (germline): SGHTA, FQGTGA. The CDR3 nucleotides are TGTGCCAGCAGCTTAACGCCAGGGGAGTATCATGAGCAGTTCTTC. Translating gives CASSLTPGEYHEQFF.

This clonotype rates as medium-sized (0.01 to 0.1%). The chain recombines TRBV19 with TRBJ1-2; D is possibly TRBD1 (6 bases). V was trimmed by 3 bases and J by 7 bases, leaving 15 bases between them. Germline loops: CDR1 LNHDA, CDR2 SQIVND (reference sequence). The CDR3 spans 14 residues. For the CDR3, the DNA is TGTGCCAGTAGTATTACGCAGGGGACCGGTGGCTACACCTTC. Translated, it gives CASSITQGTGGYTF.

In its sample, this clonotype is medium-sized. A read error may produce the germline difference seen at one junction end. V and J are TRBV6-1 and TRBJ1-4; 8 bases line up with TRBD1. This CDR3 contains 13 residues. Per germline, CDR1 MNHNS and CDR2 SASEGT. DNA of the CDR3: TGTGCCAGCTCCCAACAGAAGGGACAGGCAACCTGTTTT. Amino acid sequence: CASSQQKGQATCF.

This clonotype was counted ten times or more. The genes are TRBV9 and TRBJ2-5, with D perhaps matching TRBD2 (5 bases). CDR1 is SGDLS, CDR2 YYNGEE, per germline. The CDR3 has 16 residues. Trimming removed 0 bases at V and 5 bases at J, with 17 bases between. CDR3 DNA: TGTGCCAGCAGCGTAGGTGCGCGAGCGGAAGGGGAGACCCAGTACTTC. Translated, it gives CASSVGARAEGETQYF.

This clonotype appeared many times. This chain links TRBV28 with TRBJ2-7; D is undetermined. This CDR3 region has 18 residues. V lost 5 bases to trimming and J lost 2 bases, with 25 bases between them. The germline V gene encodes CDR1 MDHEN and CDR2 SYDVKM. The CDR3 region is CASSRSISSGPFAYEQYF. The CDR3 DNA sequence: TGTGCCAGCAGTCGCTCTATTTCCAGTGGACCTTTTGCCTACGAGCAGTACTTC. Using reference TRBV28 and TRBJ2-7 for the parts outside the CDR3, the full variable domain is DVKVTQSSRYLVKRTGEKVFLECVQDMDHENMFWYRQDPGLGLRLIYFSYDVKMKEKGDIPEGYSVSREKKERFSLILESASTNQTSMYLCASSRSISSGPFAYEQYFGPGTRLTVT.

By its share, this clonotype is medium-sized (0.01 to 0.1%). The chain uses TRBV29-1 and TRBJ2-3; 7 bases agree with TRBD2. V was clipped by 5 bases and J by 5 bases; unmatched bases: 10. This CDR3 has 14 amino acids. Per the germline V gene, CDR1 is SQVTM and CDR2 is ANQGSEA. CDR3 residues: CSVLPAGVGDTQYF. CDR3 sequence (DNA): TGCAGCGTTCTGCCCGCGGGAGTAGGAGATACGCAGTATTTT.

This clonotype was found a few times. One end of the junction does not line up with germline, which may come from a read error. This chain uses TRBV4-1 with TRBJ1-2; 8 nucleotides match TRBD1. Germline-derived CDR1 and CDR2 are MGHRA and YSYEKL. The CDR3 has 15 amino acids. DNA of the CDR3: TGCGCCAGCAGCCAGTGGACAGGGCAGGGCTATGGCGACACCTTC. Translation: CASSQWTGQGYGDTF.

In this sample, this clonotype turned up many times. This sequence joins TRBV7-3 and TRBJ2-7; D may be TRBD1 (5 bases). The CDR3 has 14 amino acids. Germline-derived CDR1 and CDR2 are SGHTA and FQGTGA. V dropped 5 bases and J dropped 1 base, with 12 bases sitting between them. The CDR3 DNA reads TGTGCCAGCAGCCCGACGACAGAATCCTACGAGCAGTACTTC. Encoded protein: CASSPTTESYEQYF.

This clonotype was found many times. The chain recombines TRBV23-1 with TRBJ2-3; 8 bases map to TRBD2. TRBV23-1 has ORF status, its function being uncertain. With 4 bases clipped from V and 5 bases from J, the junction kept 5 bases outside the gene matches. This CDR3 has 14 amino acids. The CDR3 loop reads CASSPSGGGDTQYF. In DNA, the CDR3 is TGCGCCAGCAGTCCCTCGGGAGGGGGAGATACGCAGTATTTT.

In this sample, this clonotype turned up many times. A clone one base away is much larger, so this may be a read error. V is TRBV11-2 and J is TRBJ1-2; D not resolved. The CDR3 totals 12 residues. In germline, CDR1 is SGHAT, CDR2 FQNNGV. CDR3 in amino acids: CASSYRDYGYNF. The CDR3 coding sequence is TGTGCCAGCAGCTACCGTGACTATGGCTACAACTTC.

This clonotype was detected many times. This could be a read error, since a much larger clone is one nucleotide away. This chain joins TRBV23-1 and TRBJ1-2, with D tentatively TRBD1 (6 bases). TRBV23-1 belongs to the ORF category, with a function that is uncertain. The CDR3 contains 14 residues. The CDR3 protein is CASSGTGANYGYNF. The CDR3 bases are TGCGCCAGCAGTGGGACGGGGGCTAACTATGGCTACAACTTC.

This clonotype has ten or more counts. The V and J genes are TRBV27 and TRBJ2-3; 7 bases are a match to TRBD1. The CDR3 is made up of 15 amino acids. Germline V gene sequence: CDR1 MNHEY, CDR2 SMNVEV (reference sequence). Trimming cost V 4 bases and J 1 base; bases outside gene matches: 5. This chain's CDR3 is CASSSKGAGTDTQYF. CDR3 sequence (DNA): TGTGCCAGCAGTTCTAAGGGGGCAGGCACAGATACGCAGTATTTT.

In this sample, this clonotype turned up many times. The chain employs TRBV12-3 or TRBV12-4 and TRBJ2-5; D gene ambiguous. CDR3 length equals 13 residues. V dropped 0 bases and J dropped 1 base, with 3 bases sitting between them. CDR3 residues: CASSLAAQETQYF. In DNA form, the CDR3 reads TGTGCCAGCAGTTTAGCGGCCCAAGAGACCCAGTACTTC.

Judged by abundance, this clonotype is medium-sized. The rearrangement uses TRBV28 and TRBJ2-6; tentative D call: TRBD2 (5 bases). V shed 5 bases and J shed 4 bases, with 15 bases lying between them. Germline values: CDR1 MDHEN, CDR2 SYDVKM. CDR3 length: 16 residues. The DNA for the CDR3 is TGTGCCAGCAGTGACAATACGGGAACCGGGGCCAACGTCCTGACTTTC. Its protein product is CASSDNTGTGANVLTF.